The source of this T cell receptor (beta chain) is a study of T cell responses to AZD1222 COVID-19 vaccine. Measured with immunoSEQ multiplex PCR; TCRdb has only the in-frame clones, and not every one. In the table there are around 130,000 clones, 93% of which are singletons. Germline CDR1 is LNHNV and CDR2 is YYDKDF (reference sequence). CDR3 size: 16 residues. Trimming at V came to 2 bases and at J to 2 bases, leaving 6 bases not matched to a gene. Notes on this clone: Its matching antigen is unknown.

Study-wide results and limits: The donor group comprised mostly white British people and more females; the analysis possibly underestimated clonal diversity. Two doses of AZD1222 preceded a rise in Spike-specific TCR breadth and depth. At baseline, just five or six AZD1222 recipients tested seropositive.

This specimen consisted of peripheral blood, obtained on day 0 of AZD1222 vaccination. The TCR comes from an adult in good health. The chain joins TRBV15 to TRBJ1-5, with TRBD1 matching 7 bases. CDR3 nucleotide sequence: TGTGCCACCAGCAGACGCTCAGGACAGGGCAATCAGCCCCAGCATTTT. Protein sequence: CATSRRSGQGNQPQHF.